Sequencing of this T cell receptor (beta chain) was carried out in a study of graft-versus-host responses after intestinal transplantation. This clone is a singleton in its sample. The CDR3 runs 14 residues. CDR1 SNHLY and CDR2 FYNNEI come from the germline V gene. V shed 5 bases, J shed 4 bases, and the junction held 8 bases outside the gene matches. The table came from immunoSEQ multiplex PCR; TCRdb's copy has only in-frame clones and leaves some out. The data show around 92,000 clones, with more than 70% seen just once and 1.4% to 1.5% held by the top ten. Specimen: PBMCs, collected 255 days after intestinal transplant. The receptor was isolated from a human patient who received an intestinal transplant, so some T cells may come from the graft donor. This chain uses TRBV2 with TRBJ2-7; 7 bases line up with TRBD1. CDR3 loop: CASSQTGTVYEQYF. In nucleotides, the CDR3 is TGTGCCAGCAGTCAGACAGGGACGGTATACGAGCAGTACTTC.